The clone carrying this TCR beta chain was recorded a few times. Its antigen is as yet unknown. Healthy Caucasian individuals from Russia aged about 6 to 95 were enrolled as donors. No fewer than 7 million PBMCs went into each sample. This specimen belongs to a study of blood T cells in healthy people across ages. In the study overall: About one barcoded TCR beta cDNA was captured per two T cells.

Between the trimmed V and J ends, which lost 6 bases and 2 bases, there was a span of 15 bases. This CDR3 comprises 15 residues. Germline V gives CDR1 SGHTA, CDR2 FQGTGA. Overall study results and limits: When one million T cells were used, diversity estimates were thought to be underestimates.

The second PCR ran roughly 6 to 11 cycles with a sample-barcoded 5' primer and J-beta primers. TCRdb reanalysed the 5' RACE reads using MiXCR and keeps one entry per CDR3 protein. This sample has 550,000 to 700,000 distinct CDR3 sequences, with approximately 27% found just once. This chain connects TRBV7-3 to TRBJ2-3, with D perhaps TRBD2 (6 bases). Sequenced material: blood. This sequence originates from a woman in her 70s in good health. The CDR3 reads CASRQPGLHTDTQYF. The CDR3 DNA reads TGTGCCAGCAGGCAACCGGGACTTCACACAGATACGCAGTATTTT.